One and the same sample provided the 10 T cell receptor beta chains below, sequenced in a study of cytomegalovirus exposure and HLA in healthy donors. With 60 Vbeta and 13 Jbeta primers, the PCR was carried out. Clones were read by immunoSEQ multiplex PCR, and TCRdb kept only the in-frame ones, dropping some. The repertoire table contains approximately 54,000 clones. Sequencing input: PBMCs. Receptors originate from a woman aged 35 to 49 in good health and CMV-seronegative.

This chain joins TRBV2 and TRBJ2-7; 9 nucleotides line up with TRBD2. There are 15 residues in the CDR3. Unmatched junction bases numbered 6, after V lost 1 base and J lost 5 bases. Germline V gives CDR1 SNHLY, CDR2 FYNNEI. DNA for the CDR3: TGTGCCAGCAGTGAAGGATTAGCGGGGGTCCACGAGCAGTACTTC. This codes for CASSEGLAGVHEQYF.

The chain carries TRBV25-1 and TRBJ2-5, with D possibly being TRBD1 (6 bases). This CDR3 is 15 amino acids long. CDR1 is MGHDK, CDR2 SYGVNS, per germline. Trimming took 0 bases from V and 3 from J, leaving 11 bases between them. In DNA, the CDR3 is TGTGCCAGCAGTGAATACAGGGGCGCCAAAGAGACCCAGTACTTC. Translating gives CASSEYRGAKETQYF. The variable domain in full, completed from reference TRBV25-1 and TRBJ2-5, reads EADIYQTPRYLVIGTGKKITLECSQTMGHDKMYWYQQDPGMELHLIHYSYGVNSTEKGDLSSESTVSRIRTEHFPLTLESARPSHTSQYLCASSEYRGAKETQYFGPGTRLLVL.

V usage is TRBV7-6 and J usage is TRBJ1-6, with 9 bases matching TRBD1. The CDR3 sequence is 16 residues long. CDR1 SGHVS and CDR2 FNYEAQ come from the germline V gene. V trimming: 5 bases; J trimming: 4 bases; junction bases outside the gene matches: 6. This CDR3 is CASSGSGTGYNSPLHF. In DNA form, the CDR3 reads TGTGCCAGCAGCGGGTCCGGGACAGGGTATAATTCACCCCTCCACTTT.

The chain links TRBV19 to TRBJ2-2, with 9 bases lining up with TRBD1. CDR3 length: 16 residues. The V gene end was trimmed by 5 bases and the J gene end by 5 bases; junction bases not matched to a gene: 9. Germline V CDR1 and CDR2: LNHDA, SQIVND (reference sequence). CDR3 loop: CASSSSGTGLTGELFF. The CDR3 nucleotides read TGTGCCAGTAGTTCCAGTGGGACAGGGTTGACCGGGGAGCTGTTTTTT.

In nucleotides, the CDR3 is TGTGCCAGCAGTTCCCTCGGGACTAGCGGCTACGAGCAGTACTTC. Translating gives CASSSLGTSGYEQYF. The chain combines TRBV6-5 with TRBJ2-7; 11 positions match TRBD2. This CDR3 comprises 15 residues. The J segment lost 3 bases and the V segment lost 4 bases, leaving 5 bases of the junction unmatched. Per the germline V gene, CDR1 is MNHEY and CDR2 is SVGAGI.

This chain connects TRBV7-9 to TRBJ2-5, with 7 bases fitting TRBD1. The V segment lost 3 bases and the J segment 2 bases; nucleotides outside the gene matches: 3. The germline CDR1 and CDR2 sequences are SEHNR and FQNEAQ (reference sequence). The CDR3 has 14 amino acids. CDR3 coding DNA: TGTGCCAGCAGCTTTGCGACAGGGCAAGAGACCCAGTACTTC. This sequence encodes CASSFATGQETQYF.

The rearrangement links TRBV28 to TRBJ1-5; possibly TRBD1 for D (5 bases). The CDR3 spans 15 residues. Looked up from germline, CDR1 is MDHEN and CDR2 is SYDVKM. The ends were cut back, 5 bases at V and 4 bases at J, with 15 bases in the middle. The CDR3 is CASSASGGVNQPQHF. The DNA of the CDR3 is TGTGCCAGCAGTGCTTCAGGAGGGGTAAATCAGCCCCAGCATTTT.

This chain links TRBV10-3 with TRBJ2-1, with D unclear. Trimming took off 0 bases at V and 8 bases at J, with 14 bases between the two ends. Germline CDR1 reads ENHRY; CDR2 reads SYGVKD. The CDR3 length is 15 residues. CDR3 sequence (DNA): TGTGCCATCAGTGAGTCTTCAAGATCGTCGGATGAGCAGTTCTTC. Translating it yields CAISESSRSSDEQFF.

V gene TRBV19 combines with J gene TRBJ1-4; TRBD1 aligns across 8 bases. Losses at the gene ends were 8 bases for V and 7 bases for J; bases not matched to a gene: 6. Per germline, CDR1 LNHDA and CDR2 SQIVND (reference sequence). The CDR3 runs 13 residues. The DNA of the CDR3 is TGTGCCAGTTCAGGGGGCCAAGGTGAAAAACTGTTTTTT. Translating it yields CASSGGQGEKLFF.

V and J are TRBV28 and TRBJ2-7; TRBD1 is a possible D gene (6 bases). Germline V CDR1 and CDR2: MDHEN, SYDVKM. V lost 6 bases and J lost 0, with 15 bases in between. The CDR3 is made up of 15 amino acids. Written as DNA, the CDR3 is TGTGCCAGCAGACCCAATGACAGGAACTCCTACGAGCAGTACTTC. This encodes CASRPNDRNSYEQYF.